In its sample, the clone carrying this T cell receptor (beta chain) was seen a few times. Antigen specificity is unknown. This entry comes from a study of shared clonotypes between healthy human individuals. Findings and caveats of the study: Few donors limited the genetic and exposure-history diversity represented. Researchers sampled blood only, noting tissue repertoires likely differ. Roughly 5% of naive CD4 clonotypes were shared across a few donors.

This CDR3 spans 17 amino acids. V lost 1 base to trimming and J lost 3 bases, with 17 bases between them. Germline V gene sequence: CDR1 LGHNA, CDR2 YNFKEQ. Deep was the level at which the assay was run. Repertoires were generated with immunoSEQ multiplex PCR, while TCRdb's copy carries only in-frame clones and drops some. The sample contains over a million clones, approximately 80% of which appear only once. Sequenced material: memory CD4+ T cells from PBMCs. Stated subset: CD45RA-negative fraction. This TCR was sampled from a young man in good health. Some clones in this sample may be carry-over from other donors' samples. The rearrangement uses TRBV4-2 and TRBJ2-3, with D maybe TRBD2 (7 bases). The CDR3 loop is CASSQGGGGPTTDTQYF. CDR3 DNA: TGTGCCAGCAGCCAAGGAGGGGGGGGTCCTACGACAGATACGCAGTATTTT.